There are many counts of the clone carrying this T cell receptor beta chain. Antigen unknown. Germline V CDR1 and CDR2: SGHTA, FQGNSA. The ends were cut back, 5 bases at V and 2 bases at J, with 11 bases in the middle. The CDR3 length is 14 residues. The sample belongs to a study of post-analysis software for immune sequencing data. The wider study: Disease courses included relapsing-remitting, secondary progressive and progressive-relapsing multiple sclerosis.

Included in the TCR beta cDNA libraries were unique molecular identifiers. Roughly 450,000 cDNA molecules came from roughly 1 to 10 million T cells. TCRdb reanalysed the PCR reads using MiXCR and keeps one entry per CDR3 protein. The table records hundreds of thousands of distinct CDR3 sequences, roughly 29% of them present only once. Points from the study as a whole: Elevated frequency relative to controls characterized a handful of TRBV segments in patients, TRBV5-6, TRBV5-1 and TRBV20-1 among them. Samples made in the same batch grouped tightly together by F measure. A significant reduction in normalized Chao1 diversity was observed in multiple sclerosis patients versus controls.

The genes are TRBV7-2 and TRBJ2-3; D not certain. Source material: blood. The origin of this receptor is a girl between 5 and 17 years old with multiple sclerosis. The CDR3 is CASSPDLPTDTQYF. Here the CDR3 DNA reads TGTGCCAGCAGCCCGGATTTGCCCACAGATACGCAGTATTTT.